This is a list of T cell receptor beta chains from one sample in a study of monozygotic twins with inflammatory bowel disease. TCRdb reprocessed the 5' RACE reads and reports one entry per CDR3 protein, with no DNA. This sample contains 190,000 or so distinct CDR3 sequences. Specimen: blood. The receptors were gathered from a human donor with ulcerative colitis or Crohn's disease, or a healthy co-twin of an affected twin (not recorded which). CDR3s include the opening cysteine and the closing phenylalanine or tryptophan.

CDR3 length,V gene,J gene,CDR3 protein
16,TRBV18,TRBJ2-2,CASSPRRGGDTGELFF
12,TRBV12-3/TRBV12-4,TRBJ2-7,CASSLNGGEQYF
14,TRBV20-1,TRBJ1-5,CSARRTGAGQPQHF
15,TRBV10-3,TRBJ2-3,CAISESEGGTDTQYF
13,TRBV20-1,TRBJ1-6,CSAGGGSNSPLHF
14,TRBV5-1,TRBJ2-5,CASSMGTGGETQYF
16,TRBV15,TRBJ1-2,CATTSRTDSPIDGYTF
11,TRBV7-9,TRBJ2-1,CASRGSSEQFF
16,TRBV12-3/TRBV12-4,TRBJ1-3,CASSKTTGGTGNTIYF
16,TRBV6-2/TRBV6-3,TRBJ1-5,CASRQGAILGNQPQHF
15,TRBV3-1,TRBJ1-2,CASSQGFAPGYGYTF
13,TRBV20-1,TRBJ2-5,CSVPAAMAETQYF
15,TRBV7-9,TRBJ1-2,CASSRSAGSDYGYTF
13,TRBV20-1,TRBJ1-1,CSARDEGGPEAFF
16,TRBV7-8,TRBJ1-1,CASSIRQGGRNTEAFF
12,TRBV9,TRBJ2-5,CASSASQGTQYF
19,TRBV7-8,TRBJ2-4,CASSSPGPGSEVAKNIQYF
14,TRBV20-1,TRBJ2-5,CSARRGRIQETQYF
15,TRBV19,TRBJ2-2,CASRTEGGNTGELFF
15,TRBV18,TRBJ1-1,CASSPMERTNTEAFF
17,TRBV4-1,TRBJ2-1,CASSQEVAVRSYNEQFF
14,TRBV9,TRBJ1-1,CASSKDRGNTEAFF
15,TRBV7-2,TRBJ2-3,CASSSLAFSTDTQYF
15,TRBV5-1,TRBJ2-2,CASSLGSANTGELFF
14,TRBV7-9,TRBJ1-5,CASSPRGGSQPQHF
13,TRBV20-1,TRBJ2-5,CSARDPGRETQYF
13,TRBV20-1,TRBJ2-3,CSAPGASTDTQYF
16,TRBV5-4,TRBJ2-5,CASSQAGGTYQETQYF
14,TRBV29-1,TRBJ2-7,CSTSGVTGGYEQYF
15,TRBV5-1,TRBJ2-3,CASSVGQGAGDTQYF
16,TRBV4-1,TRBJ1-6,CASSQWGDSYNSPLHF
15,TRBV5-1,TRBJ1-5,CASSLEAGMGHPQHF
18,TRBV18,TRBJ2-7,CASSPPAIPDTVSYEQYF
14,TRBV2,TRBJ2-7,CASRVDRHTYEQYF
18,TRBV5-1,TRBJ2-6,CASSFGQGGSSGANVLTF
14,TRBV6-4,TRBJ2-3,CASSAESSADTQYF
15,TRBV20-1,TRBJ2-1,CSASRTGKKYNEQFF
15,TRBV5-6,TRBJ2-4,CASSLGYIAKNIQYF
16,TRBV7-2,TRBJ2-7,CASSFSFQRISYEQYF
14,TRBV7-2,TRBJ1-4,CASSIGRGEEKLFF
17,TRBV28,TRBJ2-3,CASSQRTGGALADTQYF
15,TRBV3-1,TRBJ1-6,CASSQLIRGGSPLHF
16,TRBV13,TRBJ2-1,CASSWAETGSYNEQFF
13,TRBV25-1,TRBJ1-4,CASSNGAEEKLFF
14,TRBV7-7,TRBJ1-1,CASSLDGMNTEAFF
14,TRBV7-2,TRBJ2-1,CASSLDARHNEQFF
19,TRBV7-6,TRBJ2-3,CASSLLESEAGESTDTQYF
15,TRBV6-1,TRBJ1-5,CASSEGTGPSWPQHF
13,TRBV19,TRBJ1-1,CASKTAGNTEAFF
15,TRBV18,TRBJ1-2,CASSPPSTGTNGYTF
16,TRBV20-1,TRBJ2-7,CSASDSGTAPSYEQYF
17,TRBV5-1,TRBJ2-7,CASSTRGTAEVNYEQYF
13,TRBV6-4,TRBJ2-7,CASSEGAGDEQYF
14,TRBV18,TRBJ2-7,CASSPPAGVSEQYF